The 2 T cell receptor beta chains reported below all come from one sample, sequenced in a study of cytomegalovirus exposure and HLA in healthy donors. PCR was performed using 60 Vbeta and 13 Jbeta primers. Sequencing used immunoSEQ multiplex PCR; TCRdb keeps in-frame clones, though not all of them. The sample lists about 87,000 clones, about 68% occurring once. The specimen was PBMCs. Receptors originate from a man between 25 and 39 years old in good health and CMV-seropositive.

Remarks on this clone: The junction differs from germline at one of its ends, possibly a read error. The gene calls are TRBV6-6 and TRBJ1-2; no firm D call. The V gene's germline CDR1 is MNHNY and CDR2 SVGAGI (reference sequence). This CDR3 contains 15 residues. CDR3 loop: CASSSSQDGVYGYPF. The CDR3 bases are TGTGCCAGCAGTTCCTCCCAGGACGGGGTCTATGGCTACCCCTTC.

The chain links TRBV6-5 to TRBJ2-7; weak D call: TRBD2 (5 bases). Germline lookup yields CDR1 MNHEY and CDR2 SVGAGI. The ends were cut back, 0 bases at V and 7 bases at J, with 10 bases in the middle. The CDR3 loop spans 13 amino acids. The CDR3 DNA reads as TGTGCCAGCAGTTACTCGAGGGCGAATGAGCAGTACTTC. Protein sequence: CASSYSRANEQYF.